The 21 T cell receptor beta chains listed next were all sequenced from one sample in a study of Graves' ophthalmopathy and Graves' hyperthyroidism. Amplified material comprised TCR beta CDR3 regions derived from RNA transcripts. HTBI primers were used in a first-round RT-PCR, which preceded a second-round multiplex PCR. TCRdb processed the multiplex PCR reads anew with MiXCR; each CDR3 protein has one entry. The sample comprises roughly 300,000 distinct CDR3 sequences, roughly a sixth of which are singletons, and 10% to 15% rests with the top ten. The sequencing sample was made of peripheral blood. These receptors were collected from an adult man with Graves' ophthalmopathy.

The sample holds many counts of this clonotype. The chain employs TRBV6-5 and TRBJ2-4; D might be TRBD1 or TRBD2, each matching 5 bases. Germline values: CDR1 MNHEY, CDR2 SVGAGI. The CDR3 runs 18 residues. Trimming shortened V by 3 bases and J by 3 bases, and 21 bases separated the two germline ends. CDR3 bases: TGTGCCAGCAGTTATTCGCTGCGAGGGGTTATTGACAAAAACATTCAGTACTTC. Its protein product is CASSYSLRGVIDKNIQYF.

The sample holds many counts of this clonotype. The gene calls are TRBV6-5 and TRBJ2-7; TRBD2 might be the D (5 bases). This CDR3 contains 16 residues. Trimming pared 0 bases from V and 5 bases from J, leaving 17 bases between. Per germline, CDR1 MNHEY and CDR2 SVGAGI. CDR3 sequence: CASSYSAGRGPHEQYF. CDR3 in DNA: TGTGCCAGCAGTTACTCAGCAGGCCGGGGTCCCCACGAGCAGTACTTC.

This clonotype was counted many times. It is likely a read error, because the conserved phenylalanine at the end of the CDR3 is missing. This rearrangement joins TRBV12-3 or TRBV12-4 to TRBJ1-2; D remains ambiguous. There are 13 residues in the CDR3. The germline V and J ends were trimmed by 3 bases and 0 bases, with 5 bases remaining between them. The CDR3 DNA follows: TGTGCCAGCAGTTTCGGGCCTAACTATGGCTACACCCTC. Its protein product is CASSFGPNYGYTL.

As regards this clonotype: At one end, the junction sequence differs from germline, possibly due to a read error. The genes are TRBV6-5 and TRBJ2-5; D perhaps matches TRBD1 (6 bases). This CDR3 comprises 13 residues. CDR1 and CDR2 from the germline V gene are MNHEY and SVGAGI. The CDR3 protein is CARSYARRGTQYF. In nucleotides, the CDR3 is TGTGCCAGAAGTTACGCGAGGCGAGGGACACAGTACTTC.

In its sample, this clonotype was seen many times. This sequence joins TRBV20-1 and TRBJ1-2; the D is unclear. Trimming pared 3 bases from V and 3 bases from J, leaving 5 bases between. The CDR3 is 11 residues long. Germline V gene lookup returns CDR1 DFQATT and CDR2 SNEGSKA (reference sequence). The CDR3 nucleotides are TGCAGTGCTAGCCCAGACTATGGCTACACCTTC. Its protein is CSASPDYGYTF.

At least ten counts were recorded for this clonotype. The J gene is TRBJ1-1, the V gene TRBV9; D may be TRBD1 (5 bases). CDR1 is SGDLS and CDR2 is YYNGEE in the germline V gene. Trimming stripped 0 bases from V and 2 bases from J, with 14 bases between. CDR3 length equals 16 residues. The CDR3 region is CASSVALQGPNTEAFF. The CDR3 DNA reads as TGTGCCAGCAGCGTAGCCCTGCAGGGACCAAACACTGAAGCTTTCTTT.

This clonotype was recorded many times. The V and J genes are TRBV30 and TRBJ1-2, with D possibly being TRBD1 (5 bases). V was pared by 4 bases and J by 8 bases, with 20 bases between. The CDR3 totals 14 residues. The germline CDR1 and CDR2 sequences are GTSNPN and SVGIG (reference sequence). The CDR3 sequence is CAWTPRGAPGGYTF. The DNA for the CDR3 is TGTGCCTGGACCCCGCGGGGCGCCCCGGGGGGCTACACCTTC.

This chain joins TRBV20-1 and TRBJ2-7; 14 bases fit TRBD2. Germline lookup yields CDR1 DFQATT and CDR2 SNEGSKA (reference sequence). There are 15 residues in the CDR3. V shed 6 bases and J 6 bases; nucleotides not matched to a gene: 10. CDR3 sequence: CSAPGLAGDSGEQYF. CDR3 coding DNA: TGCAGTGCACCGGGACTAGCGGGAGACTCGGGCGAGCAGTACTTC.

This clonotype came up many times. The V call is TRBV9, the J call TRBJ2-2; D is uncertain. The CDR3 totals 14 residues. V was clipped by 2 bases and J by 4 bases, with 9 bases between them. Germline CDR1 SGDLS, CDR2 YYNGEE. The CDR3 region is CASSVISTTGELFF. CDR3 bases: TGTGCCAGCAGCGTTATCTCGACCACCGGGGAGCTGTTTTTT.

Only a few counts were recorded for this clonotype. V and J are TRBV4-2 and TRBJ2-7; a weak D match, TRBD1 (6 bases). Germline loops: CDR1 LGHNA, CDR2 YNFKEQ. V was trimmed by 1 base and J by 0 bases, leaving 10 bases between them. This CDR3 is 15 amino acids long. In DNA, the CDR3 is TGTGCCAGCAGCCAAGTCAGGGGAGACTCCTACGAGCAGTACTTC. It is translated as CASSQVRGDSYEQYF.

This clonotype occurred many times. The rearrangement links TRBV29-1 to TRBJ2-4; TRBD2 agrees at 7 bases. Trimming cost V 0 bases and J 2 bases; bases outside gene matches: 4. The CDR3 is 15 amino acids. Germline V CDR1 and CDR2: SQVTM, ANQGSEA. The CDR3 region is CSVEELGGTKNIQYF. The CDR3 coding sequence is TGCAGCGTTGAAGAGCTGGGGGGGACCAAAAACATTCAGTACTTC.

This clonotype appeared many times. J is TRBJ2-5 and V is TRBV7-2; the D gene could be TRBD1 or TRBD2 (6 bases each). Trimming removed 7 bases from V and 9 bases from J, with 18 bases in between. The CDR3 consists of 13 residues. Germline CDR1 reads SGHTA; CDR2 reads FQGNSA. The DNA of the CDR3 is TGTGCCAGCACCAACGGGGGAGGACAGTCCCAGTACTTC. Its protein product is CASTNGGGQSQYF.

This clonotype appeared many times. The chain is built from TRBV11-2 and TRBJ1-1; tentative D call: TRBD1 (6 bases). Per germline, CDR1 SGHAT and CDR2 FQNNGV. Trimming left V 3 bases short and J 11 bases short, with 16 bases between. This CDR3 region has 13 residues. CDR3: CASSLDSLFGAFF. Here the CDR3 DNA reads TGTGCCAGCAGCTTGGACAGCCTCTTTGGTGCTTTCTTT.

This chain uses TRBV6-5 with TRBJ2-5; D unresolved. The J call may be wrong; the DNA end is better matched by TRBJ2-7. Germline V gene lookup returns CDR1 MNHEY and CDR2 SVGAGI. The CDR3 has 14 residues. The CDR3 DNA reads as TGTGCCAGCAGTTATACGGCGGTCTCCTACGAGCAGTACTTC. Translated, it gives CASSYTAVSYEQYF.

V is TRBV12-5 and J is TRBJ1-1; D is undetermined. The CDR3 extends over 15 amino acids. The V and J ends lost 7 bases and 2 bases respectively, with 17 bases between them. Germline V CDR1 and CDR2: LGHNT, FRNRAP. As DNA, the CDR3 is TGTGCTAGTGCCAGAAGGACGGACGTCAACACTGAAGCTTTCTTT. Translated, it gives CASARRTDVNTEAFF.

In its sample, this clonotype was seen many times. The J gene is TRBJ2-7, the V gene TRBV6-2 or TRBV6-3; a weak D match, TRBD1 (6 bases). V was shortened by 0 bases and J by 2 bases, with 8 bases between the two germline ends. The CDR3 contains 14 residues. Germline values: CDR1 MNHEY, CDR2 SVGEGT. The DNA for the CDR3 is TGTGCCAGCAGTTACTCGGACAGCGCCTACGAGCAGTACTTC. This gives the protein CASSYSDSAYEQYF.

This clonotype occurred a few times. The V call is TRBV7-3, the J call TRBJ2-2; D gene ambiguous. This CDR3 spans 13 amino acids. V lost 5 bases and J 6 bases, leaving 10 bases between the germline ends. Germline CDR1 SGHTA, CDR2 FQGTGA. The CDR3 bases are TGTGCCAGCAGCAACATGGGCGCCGGGGAGCTGTTTTTT. It yields the protein CASSNMGAGELFF.

This sequence joins TRBV28 and TRBJ2-5; 9 positions match TRBD1. The CDR3 runs to 18 residues. V dropped 0 bases and J dropped 2; count of bases not matched to a gene: 10. Germline assignment: CDR1 MDHEN and CDR2 SYDVKM. The DNA of the CDR3 is TGTGCCAGCAGTTTATGGCGGATAGGCGGGACAGGGCAAGAGACCCAGTACTTC. It is translated as CASSLWRIGGTGQETQYF.

Ten or more counts support this clonotype. The J gene is TRBJ2-7, the V gene TRBV20-1; TRBD1 might be the D (6 bases). Per the germline V gene, CDR1 is DFQATT and CDR2 is SNEGSKA (reference sequence). The CDR3 is 15 residues long. V was shortened by 1 base and J by 1 base, with 14 bases between the two germline ends. The CDR3: CSARVPGTPSYEQYF. In nucleotides, the CDR3 is TGCAGTGCTAGAGTCCCCGGGACACCTTCCTACGAGCAGTACTTC.

This clonotype showed up many times. Mismatch with germline at one junction end may stem from a read error. The chain couples TRBV7-7 to TRBJ1-1, with D perhaps matching TRBD1 (6 bases). CDR3 length: 15 amino acids. The germline gives CDR1 SSHAT, CDR2 FNYEAQ (reference sequence). For the CDR3, the DNA is TGTGCTAGCAGCTTAGTTAAACCCTGGGGGGGCGAAGCTTTCTTT. It translates to CASSLVKPWGGEAFF.

Many counts were recorded for this clonotype. The rearrangement joins TRBV5-1 to TRBJ2-7; maybe TRBD2 (7 bases). Germline values: CDR1 SGHRS, CDR2 YFSETQ. CDR3 length: 14 amino acids. Trimming took 4 bases from V and 4 from J, leaving 15 bases between them. CDR3 loop: CASSNLQGGYEQYF. In nucleotides, the CDR3 is TGCGCCAGCAGCAATTTACAGGGAGGGTACGAGCAGTACTTC.